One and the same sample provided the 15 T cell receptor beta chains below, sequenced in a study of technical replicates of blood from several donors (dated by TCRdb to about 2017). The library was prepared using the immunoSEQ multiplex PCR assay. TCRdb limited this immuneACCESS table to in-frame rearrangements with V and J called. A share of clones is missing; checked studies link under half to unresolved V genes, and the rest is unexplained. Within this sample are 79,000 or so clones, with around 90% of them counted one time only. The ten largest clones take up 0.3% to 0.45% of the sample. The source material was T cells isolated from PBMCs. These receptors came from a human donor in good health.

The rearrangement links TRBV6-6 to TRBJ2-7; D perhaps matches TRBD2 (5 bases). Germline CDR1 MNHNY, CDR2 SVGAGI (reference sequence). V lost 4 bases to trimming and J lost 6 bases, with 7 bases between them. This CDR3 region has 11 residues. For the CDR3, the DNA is TGTGCCAGCAGTTTGGGGAGCGAGCAGTACTTC. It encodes CASSLGSEQYF.

CDR3 amino acids: CASSIEGGHRTDTQYF. As DNA, the CDR3 is TGTGCCAGTAGTATAGAGGGAGGACACCGCACAGATACGCAGTATTTT. The rearrangement links TRBV19 to TRBJ2-3; tentative D call: TRBD2 (6 bases). V lost 0 bases, J lost 1 base, and 11 bases lay in between. Germline V gene data show CDR1 as LNHDA and CDR2 as SQIVND (reference sequence). The CDR3 covers 16 residues.

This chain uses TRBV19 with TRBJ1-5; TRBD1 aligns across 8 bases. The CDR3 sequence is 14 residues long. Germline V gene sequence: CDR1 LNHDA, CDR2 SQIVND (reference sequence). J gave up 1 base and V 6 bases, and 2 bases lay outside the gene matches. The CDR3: CASSRTGSNQPQHF. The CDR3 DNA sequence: TGTGCCAGTAGCAGGACAGGGAGCAATCAGCCCCAGCATTTT.

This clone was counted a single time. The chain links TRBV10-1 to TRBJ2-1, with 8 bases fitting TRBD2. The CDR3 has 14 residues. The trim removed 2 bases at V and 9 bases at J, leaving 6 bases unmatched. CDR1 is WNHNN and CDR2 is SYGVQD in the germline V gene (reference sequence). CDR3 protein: CASSEPGGGPEQFF. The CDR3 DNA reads TGCGCCAGCAGTGAGCCCGGGGGGGGCCCTGAGCAGTTCTTC.

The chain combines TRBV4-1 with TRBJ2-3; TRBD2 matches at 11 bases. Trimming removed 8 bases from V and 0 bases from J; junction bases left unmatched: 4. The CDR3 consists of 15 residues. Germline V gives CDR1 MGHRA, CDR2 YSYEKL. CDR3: CASGGLAVSTDTQYF. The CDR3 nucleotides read TGCGCCAGCGGGGGACTAGCGGTTAGCACAGATACGCAGTATTTT.

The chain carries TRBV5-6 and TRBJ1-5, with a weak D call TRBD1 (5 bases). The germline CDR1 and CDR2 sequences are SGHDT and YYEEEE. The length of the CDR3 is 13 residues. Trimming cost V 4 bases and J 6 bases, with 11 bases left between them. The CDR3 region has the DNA TGTGCCAGCAGCCCCGCGGGGGGTCAGCCCCAGCATTTT. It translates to CASSPAGGQPQHF.

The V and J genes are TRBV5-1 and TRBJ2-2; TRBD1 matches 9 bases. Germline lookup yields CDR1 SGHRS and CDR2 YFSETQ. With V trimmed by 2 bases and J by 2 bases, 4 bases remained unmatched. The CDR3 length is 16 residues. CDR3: CASSFRTGVNTGELFF. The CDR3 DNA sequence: TGCGCCAGCAGCTTCCGGACAGGGGTTAACACCGGGGAGCTGTTTTTT.

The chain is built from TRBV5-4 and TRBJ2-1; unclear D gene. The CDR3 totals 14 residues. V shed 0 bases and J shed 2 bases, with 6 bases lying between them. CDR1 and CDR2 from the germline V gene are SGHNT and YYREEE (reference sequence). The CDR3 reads CASSLGAAYNEQFF. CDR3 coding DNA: TGTGCCAGCAGCTTGGGGGCAGCCTACAATGAGCAGTTCTTC.

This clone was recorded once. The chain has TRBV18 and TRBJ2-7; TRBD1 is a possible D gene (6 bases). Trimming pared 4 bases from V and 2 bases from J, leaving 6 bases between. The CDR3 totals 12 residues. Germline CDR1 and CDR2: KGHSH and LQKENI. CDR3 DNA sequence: TGTGCCAGCTCACGGGACACCTACGAGCAGTACTTC. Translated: CASSRDTYEQYF.

For the CDR3, the DNA is TGTGCCAGCAGCGTCCGAGGGCCCCCAGATACGCAGTATTTT. Protein: CASSVRGPPDTQYF. This rearrangement joins TRBV9 to TRBJ2-3; D is possibly TRBD2 (5 bases). CDR3 length equals 14 residues. V was clipped by 2 bases and J by 4 bases, with 11 bases between them. The germline gives CDR1 SGDLS, CDR2 YYNGEE.

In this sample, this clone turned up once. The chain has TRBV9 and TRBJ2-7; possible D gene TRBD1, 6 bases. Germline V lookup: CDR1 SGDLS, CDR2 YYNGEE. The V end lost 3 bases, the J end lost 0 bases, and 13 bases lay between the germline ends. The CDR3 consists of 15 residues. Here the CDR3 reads CASSATGTSSYEQYF. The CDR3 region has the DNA TGTGCCAGCAGCGCAACCGGGACAAGCTCCTACGAGCAGTACTTC.

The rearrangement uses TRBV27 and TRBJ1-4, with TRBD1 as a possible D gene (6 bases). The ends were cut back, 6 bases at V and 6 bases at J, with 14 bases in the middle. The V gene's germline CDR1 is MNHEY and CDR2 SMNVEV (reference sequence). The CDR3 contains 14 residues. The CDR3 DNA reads TGTGCCAGCAGAATCGCAGGGGTGGATGAAAAACTGTTTTTT. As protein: CASRIAGVDEKLFF. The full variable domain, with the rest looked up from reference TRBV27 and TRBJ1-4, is EAQVTQNPRYLITVTGKKLTVTCSQNMNHEYMSWYRQDPGLGLRQIYYSMNVEVTDKGDVPEGYKVSRKEKRNFPLILESPSPNQTSLYFCASRIAGVDEKLFFGSGTQLSVL.

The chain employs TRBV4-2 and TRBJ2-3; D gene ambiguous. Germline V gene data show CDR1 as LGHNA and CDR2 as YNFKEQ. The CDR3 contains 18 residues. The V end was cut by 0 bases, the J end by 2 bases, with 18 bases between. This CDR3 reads CASSQETPWSDSTDTQYF. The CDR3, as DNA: TGTGCCAGCAGCCAAGAAACGCCTTGGAGCGACTCCACAGATACGCAGTATTTT.

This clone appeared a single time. The chain's CDR3 is CSVEKGAYEQYF. DNA of the CDR3: TGCAGCGTTGAAAAGGGGGCCTACGAGCAGTACTTC. The chain couples TRBV29-1 to TRBJ2-7, with TRBD1 as a possible D gene (6 bases). CDR1 and CDR2 from the germline V gene are SQVTM and ANQGSEA. V lost 2 bases and J lost 2, with 7 bases in between. The CDR3 runs to 12 residues.

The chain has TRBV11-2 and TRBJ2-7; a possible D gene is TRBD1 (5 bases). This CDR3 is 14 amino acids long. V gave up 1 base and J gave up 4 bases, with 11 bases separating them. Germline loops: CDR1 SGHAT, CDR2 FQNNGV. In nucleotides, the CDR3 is TGTGCCAGCAGCTTAGGTGGGGCTGGATACGAGCAGTACTTC. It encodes CASSLGGAGYEQYF.